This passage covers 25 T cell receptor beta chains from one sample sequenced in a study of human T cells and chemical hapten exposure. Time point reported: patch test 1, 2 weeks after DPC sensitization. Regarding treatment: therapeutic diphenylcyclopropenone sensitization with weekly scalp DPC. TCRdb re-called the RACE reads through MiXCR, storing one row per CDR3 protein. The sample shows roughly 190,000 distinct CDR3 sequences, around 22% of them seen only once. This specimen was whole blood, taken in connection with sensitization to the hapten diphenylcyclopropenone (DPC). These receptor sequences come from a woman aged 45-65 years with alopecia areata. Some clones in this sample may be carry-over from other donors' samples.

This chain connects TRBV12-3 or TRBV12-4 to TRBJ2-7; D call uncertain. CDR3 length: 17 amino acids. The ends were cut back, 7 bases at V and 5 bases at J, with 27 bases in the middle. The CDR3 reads CASTRSSDFFSNHEQYF. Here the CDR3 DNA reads TGTGCCAGCACCCGCTCCAGTGACTTCTTTTCTAATCACGAGCAGTACTTC.

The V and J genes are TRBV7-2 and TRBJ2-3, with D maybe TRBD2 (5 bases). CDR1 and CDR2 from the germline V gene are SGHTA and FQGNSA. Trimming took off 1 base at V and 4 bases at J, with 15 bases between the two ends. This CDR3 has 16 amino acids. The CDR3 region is CASSLEADPRADTQYF. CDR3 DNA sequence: TGTGCCAGCAGCTTAGAAGCGGATCCCCGGGCAGATACGCAGTATTTT. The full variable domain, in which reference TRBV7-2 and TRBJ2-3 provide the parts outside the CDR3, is GAGVSQSPSNKVTEKGKDVELRCDPISGHTALYWYRQSLGQGLEFLIYFQGNSAPDKSGLPSDRFSAERTGGSVSTLTIQRTQQEDSAVYLCASSLEADPRADTQYFGPGTRLTVL.

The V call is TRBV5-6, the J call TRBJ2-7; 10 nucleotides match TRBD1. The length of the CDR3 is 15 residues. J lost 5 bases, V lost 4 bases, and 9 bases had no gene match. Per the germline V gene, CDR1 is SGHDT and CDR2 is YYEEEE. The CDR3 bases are TGTGCCAGCAGCGGGCAGACAGGGGGCACCGACGAGCAGTACTTC. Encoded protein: CASSGQTGGTDEQYF. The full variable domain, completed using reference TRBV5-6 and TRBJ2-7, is DAGVTQSPTHLIKTRGQQVTLRCSPKSGHDTVSWYQQALGQGPQFIFQYYEEEERQRGNFPDRFSGHQFPNYSSELNVNALLLGDSALYLCASSGQTGGTDEQYFGPGTRLTVT.

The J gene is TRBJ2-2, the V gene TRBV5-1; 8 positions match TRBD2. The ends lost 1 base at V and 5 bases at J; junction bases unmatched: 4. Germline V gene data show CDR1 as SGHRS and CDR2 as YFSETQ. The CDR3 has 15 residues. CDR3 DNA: TGCGCCAGCAGCTTGAACGGGAGGGATACCGGGGAGCTGTTTTTT. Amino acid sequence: CASSLNGRDTGELFF.

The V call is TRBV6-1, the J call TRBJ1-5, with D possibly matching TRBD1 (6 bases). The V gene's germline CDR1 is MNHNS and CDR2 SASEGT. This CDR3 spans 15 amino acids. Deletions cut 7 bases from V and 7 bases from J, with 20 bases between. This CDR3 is CASTLDRPPFQPQHF. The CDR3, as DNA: TGTGCCAGCACCCTTGACAGGCCTCCTTTCCAGCCCCAGCATTTT.

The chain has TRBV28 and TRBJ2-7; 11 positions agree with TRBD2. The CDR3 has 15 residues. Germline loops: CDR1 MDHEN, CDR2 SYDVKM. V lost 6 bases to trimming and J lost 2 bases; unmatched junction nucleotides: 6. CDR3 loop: CASRQGLADPYEQYF. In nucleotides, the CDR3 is TGTGCCAGCAGACAGGGACTAGCGGACCCCTACGAGCAGTACTTC.

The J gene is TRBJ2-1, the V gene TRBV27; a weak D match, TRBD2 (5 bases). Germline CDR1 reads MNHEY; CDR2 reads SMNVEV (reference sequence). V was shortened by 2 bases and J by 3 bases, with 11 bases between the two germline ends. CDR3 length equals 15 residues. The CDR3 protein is CASSLRDAGYNEQFF. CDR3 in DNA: TGTGCCAGCAGTTTACGGGATGCCGGCTACAATGAGCAGTTCTTC.

The CDR3 sequence: CASSPTGRNSPLHF. The CDR3 DNA is TGTGCCAGCAGTCCTACGGGGAGGAATTCACCCCTCCACTTT. The V gene is TRBV12-3 or TRBV12-4, the J gene TRBJ1-6; no clear D. Trimming removed 5 bases at V and 7 bases at J, with 12 bases between. This CDR3 spans 14 amino acids.

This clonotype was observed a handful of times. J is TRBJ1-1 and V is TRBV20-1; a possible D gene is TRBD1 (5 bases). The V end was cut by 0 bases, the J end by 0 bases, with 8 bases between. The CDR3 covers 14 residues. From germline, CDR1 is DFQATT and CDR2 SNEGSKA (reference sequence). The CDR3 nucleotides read TGCAGTGCTAGAGATCAGGGACTGAACACTGAAGCTTTCTTT. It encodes CSARDQGLNTEAFF.

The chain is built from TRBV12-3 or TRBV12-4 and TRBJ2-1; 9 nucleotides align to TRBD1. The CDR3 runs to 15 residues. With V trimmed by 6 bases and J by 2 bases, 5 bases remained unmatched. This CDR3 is CASSPGQGAYNEQFF. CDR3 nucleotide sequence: TGTGCCAGCAGCCCGGGACAGGGAGCCTACAATGAGCAGTTCTTC.

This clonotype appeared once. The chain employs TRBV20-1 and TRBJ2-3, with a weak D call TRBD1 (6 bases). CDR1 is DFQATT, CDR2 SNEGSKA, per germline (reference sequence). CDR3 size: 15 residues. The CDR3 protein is CSIAPGTLHTDTQYF. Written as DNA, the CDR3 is TGCAGCATCGCACCGGGGACACTCCACACAGATACGCAGTATTTT.

CDR3 DNA sequence: TGTGCCAGCTCACCACGGGGACTAGCGGGAGGTAATGAGCAGTTCTTC. Amino acids: CASSPRGLAGGNEQFF. The chain uses TRBV18 and TRBJ2-1, with 15 bases identical to TRBD2. The length of the CDR3 is 16 residues. Per the germline V gene, CDR1 is KGHSH and CDR2 is LQKENI. With 1 base clipped from V and 7 bases from J, the junction kept 2 bases outside the gene matches.

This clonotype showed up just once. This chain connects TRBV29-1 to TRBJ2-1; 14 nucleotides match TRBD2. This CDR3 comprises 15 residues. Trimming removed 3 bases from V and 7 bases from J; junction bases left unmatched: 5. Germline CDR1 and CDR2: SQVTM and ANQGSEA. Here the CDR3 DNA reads TGCAGCGTTGACGGGACTAGCGGGAGAAGGAATGAGCAGTTCTTC. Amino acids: CSVDGTSGRRNEQFF.

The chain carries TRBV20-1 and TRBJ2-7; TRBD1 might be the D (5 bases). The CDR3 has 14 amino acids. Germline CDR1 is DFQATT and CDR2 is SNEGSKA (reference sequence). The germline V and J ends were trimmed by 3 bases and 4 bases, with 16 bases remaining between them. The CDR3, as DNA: TGCAGTGCTAGCAGTGGCCAGGGTATTTACGAGCAGTACTTC. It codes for CSASSGQGIYEQYF.

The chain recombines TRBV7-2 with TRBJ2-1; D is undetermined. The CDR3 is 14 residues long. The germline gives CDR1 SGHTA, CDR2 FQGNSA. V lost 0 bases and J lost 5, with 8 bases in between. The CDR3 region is CASSLAPVNNEQFF. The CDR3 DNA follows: TGTGCCAGCAGCTTAGCGCCAGTTAACAATGAGCAGTTCTTC.

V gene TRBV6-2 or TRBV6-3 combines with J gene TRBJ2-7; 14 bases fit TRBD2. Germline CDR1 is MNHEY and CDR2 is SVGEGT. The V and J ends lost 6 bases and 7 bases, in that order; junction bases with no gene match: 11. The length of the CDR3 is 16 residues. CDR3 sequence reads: CASSSGTSGSFREQYF. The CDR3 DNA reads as TGTGCCAGCAGCTCCGGGACTAGCGGGAGTTTCCGGGAGCAGTACTTC.

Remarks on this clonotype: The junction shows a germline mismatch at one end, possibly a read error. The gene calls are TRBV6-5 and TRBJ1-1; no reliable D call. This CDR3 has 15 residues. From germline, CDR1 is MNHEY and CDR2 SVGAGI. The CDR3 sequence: CASTYPGSVHTEAFF. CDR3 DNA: TGTGCCAGCACTTACCCGGGGAGTGTTCACACTGAAGCTTTCTTT.

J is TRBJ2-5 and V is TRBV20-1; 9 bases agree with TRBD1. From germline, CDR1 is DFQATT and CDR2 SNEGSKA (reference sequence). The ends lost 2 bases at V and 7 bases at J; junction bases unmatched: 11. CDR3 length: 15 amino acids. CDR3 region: CSARKTGQGSGTQYF. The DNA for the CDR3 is TGCAGTGCTAGAAAGACTGGACAGGGGTCGGGGACCCAGTACTTC.

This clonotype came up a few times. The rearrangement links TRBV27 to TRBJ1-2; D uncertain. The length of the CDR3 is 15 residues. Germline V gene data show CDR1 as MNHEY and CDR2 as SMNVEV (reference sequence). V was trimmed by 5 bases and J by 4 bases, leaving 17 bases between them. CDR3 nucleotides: TGTGCCAGCAGTCGGATTGGGGTCAGGTTCTATGGCTACACCTTC. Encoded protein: CASSRIGVRFYGYTF.

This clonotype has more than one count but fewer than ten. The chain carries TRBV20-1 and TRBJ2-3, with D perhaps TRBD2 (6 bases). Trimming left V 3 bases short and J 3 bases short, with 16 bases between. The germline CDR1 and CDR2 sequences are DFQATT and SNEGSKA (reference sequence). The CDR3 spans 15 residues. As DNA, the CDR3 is TGCAGTGCTAGGGGCCGCGGGGTCGGGACAGATACGCAGTATTTT. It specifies CSARGRGVGTDTQYF.

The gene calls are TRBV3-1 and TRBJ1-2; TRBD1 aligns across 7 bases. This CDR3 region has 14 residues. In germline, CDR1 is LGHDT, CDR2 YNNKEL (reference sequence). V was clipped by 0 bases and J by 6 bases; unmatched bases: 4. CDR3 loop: CASSQDATGHGYTF. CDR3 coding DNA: TGTGCCAGCAGCCAAGATGCGACAGGGCATGGCTACACCTTC.

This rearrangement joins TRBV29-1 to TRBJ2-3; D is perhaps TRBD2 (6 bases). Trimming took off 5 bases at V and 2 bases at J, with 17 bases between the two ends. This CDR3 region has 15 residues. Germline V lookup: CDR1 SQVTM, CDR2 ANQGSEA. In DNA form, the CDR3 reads TGCAGCGTTCGGGGGACGCCTCAGAACACAGATACGCAGTATTTT. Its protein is CSVRGTPQNTDTQYF.

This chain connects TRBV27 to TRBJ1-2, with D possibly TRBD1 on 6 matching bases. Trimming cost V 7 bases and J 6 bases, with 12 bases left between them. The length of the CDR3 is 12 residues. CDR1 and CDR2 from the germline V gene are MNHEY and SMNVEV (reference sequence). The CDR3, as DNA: TGTGCCAGCATGGGGGGCAGGGATGGCTACACCTTC. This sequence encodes CASMGGRDGYTF.

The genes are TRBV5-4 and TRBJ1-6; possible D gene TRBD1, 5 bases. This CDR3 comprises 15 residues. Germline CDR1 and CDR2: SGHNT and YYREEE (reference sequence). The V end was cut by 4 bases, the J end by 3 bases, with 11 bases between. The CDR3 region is CASSPDRLYNSPLHF. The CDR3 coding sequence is TGTGCCAGCAGCCCAGACAGACTCTATAATTCACCCCTCCACTTT.

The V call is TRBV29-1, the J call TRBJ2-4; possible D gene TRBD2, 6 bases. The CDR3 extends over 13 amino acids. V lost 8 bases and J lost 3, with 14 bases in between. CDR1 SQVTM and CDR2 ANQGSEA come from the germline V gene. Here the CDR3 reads CSFLHGSKNIQYF. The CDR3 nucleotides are TGCAGCTTTCTTCACGGGAGCAAAAACATTCAGTACTTC.